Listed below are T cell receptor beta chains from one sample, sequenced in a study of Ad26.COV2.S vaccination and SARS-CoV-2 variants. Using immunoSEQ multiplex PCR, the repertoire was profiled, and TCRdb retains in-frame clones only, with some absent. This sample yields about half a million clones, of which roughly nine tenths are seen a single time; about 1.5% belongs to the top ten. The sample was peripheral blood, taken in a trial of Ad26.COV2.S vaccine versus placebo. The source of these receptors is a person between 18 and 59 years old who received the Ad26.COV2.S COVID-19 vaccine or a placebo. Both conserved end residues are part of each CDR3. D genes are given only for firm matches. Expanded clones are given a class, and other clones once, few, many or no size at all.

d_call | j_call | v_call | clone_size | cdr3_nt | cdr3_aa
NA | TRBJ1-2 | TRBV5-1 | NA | TGCGCCAGCAGCTTGAAGATAGGCTCAGCAAAGAACTATGGCTACACCTTC | CASSLKIGSAKNYGYTF
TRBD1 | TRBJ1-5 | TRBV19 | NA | TGTGCCAGTAGTGAGGGGGCTTGGCAGCCCCAGCATTTT | CASSEGAWQPQHF
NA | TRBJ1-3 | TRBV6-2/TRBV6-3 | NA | TGTGCCAGCAGTCCCGGAGAGCTTCTGGCAGGAAACACCATATATTTT | CASSPGELLAGNTIYF
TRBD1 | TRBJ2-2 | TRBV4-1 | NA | TGCGCCAGCAGCCCTCAACTCCGGGACAGGCTCACCGGGGAGCTGTTTTTT | CASSPQLRDRLTGELFF
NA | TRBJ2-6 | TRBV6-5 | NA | TGTGCCAGCTACCTATCTGGGGCCAACGTCCTGACTTTC | CASYLSGANVLTF
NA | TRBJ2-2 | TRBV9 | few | TGTGCCAGCAGCGAGGGGGGCCCGAACACCGGGGAGCTGTTTTTT | CASSEGGPNTGELFF
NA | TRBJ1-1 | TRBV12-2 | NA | TGTGCAAGTCGCTTCTTCCACCGGGACAGGGCAGACTTGAACACTGAAGCTTTCTTT | CASRFFHRDRADLNTEAFF
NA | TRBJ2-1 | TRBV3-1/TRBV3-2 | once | TGTGCCAGTTCCACAGGACTCTACAATGAGCAGTTCTTC | CASSTGLYNEQFF
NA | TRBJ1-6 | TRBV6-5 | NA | TGTGCCGGAACCTTGGACAGTCATAATTCACCCCTCCACTTT | CAGTLDSHNSPLHF
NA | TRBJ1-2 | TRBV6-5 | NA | TGTGCCAGCAGTTATGGGACTGTTAACTATGGCTACACCTTC | CASSYGTVNYGYTF
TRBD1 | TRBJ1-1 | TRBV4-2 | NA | TGTGCCAGCAGCCAAGAAGTACAGGGGATCTTTGAAGCTTTCTTT | CASSQEVQGIFEAFF
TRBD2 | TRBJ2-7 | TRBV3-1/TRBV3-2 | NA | TGTGCCAGCAGCTGGACTAGCGGGGACTACGAGCAGTACTTC | CASSWTSGDYEQYF
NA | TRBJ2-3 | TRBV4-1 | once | TGCGCCAGCAGCCAAGTTAGCATTAGCACAGATACGCAGTATTTT | CASSQVSISTDTQYF
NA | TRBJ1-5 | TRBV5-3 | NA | TGTGCCAGAAGCTTGGACTGGACTCAGCCCCAGCATTTT | CARSLDWTQPQHF
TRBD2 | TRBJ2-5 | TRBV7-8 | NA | TGTGCCAGCAGCTTAGGCGGGGGTATAGGAGAGACCCAGTACTTC | CASSLGGGIGETQYF
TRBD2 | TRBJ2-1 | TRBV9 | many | TGTGCCAGCAGCGTAGCTACTAGCGGTCTGGCTGAACAGTTCTTC | CASSVATSGLAEQFF
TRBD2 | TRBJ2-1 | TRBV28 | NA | TGTGCCAGCATCCCGGGGGGAACCTTCTCCTACAATGAGCAGTTCTTC | CASIPGGTFSYNEQFF
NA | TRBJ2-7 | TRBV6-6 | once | TGTGCCAGCAGAAGGACAGACTACGAGCAGTACTTC | CASRRTDYEQYF
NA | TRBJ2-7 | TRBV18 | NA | TGTGCCAGCTCACCGAAGCGGACAGAGAGCTACGAGCAGTACTTC | CASSPKRTESYEQYF
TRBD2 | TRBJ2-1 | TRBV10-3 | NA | TGTGCCATCAGTGGAAGACTAGCGGGAGTCGGCAATGAGCAGTTCTTC | CAISGRLAGVGNEQFF
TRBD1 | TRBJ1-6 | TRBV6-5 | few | TGTGCCAGCAGTCAGGGACAGGGCACTTCACCCCTCCACTTT | CASSQGQGTSPLHF
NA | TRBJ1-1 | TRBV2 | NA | TGTGCCTTACCGCCCCTTGGAGCTTTCTTT | CALPPLGAFF
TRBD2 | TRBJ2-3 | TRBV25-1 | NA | TGTGCCAGCAGTGATGGACTAGCGGGGACGCAGTATTTT | CASSDGLAGTQYF
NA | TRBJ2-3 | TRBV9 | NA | TGTGCCAGCAGCTCCGCTCCGCGTCAGGATACGCAGTATTTT | CASSSAPRQDTQYF
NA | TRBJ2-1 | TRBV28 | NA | TGTGCCAGCAGTTCCGCCACCGGGTACAATGAGCAGTTCTTC | CASSSATGYNEQFF
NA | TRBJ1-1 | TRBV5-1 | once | TGCGCCAGCAGCTTGGCGGCGACAGGACCCCAGAACACTGAAGCTTTCTTT | CASSLAATGPQNTEAFF
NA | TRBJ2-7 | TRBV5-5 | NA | TGTGCCAGCAGCTTGGCTTACCGGGACTACGAGCAGTACTTC | CASSLAYRDYEQYF
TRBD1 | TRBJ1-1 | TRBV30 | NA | TGTGCCTGGGACCGGGGACAGGTTGAAGCTTTCTTT | CAWDRGQVEAFF